These T cell receptor beta chains were read from a single sample in a study of read filtering for tumor transcriptome and immune sequencing. TCRdb recomputed calls from the reads with MiXCR, one row per CDR3 protein. The sample contains about 86,000 distinct CDR3 sequences, roughly 12% of which appear only once. Sequencing used a population of CD138-negative cells sorted from bone marrow. These receptors were obtained from a donor at least 40 years old with multiple myeloma. Both conserved end residues are part of each CDR3. Each record gives: CDR3 DNA, CDR3 protein, J gene, clone size, V gene, D gene. A D gene is named only where the DNA matches it firmly. Size tells how often a clone was seen (once, few, many) or the class of an expanded clone, and some rows leave it out.

TGTGCCAGCAGCTCCCCCCGAGCGGCAGGCACCGGGGAGCTGTTTTTT CASSSPRAAGTGELFF TRBJ2-2 - TRBV7-2 -
TGCGCCAGCAGCTCTGGACAGGGGATGAATGCCCGGGAGCTGTTTTTT CASSSGQGMNARELFF TRBJ2-2 many TRBV5-1 TRBD1
TGCGCCAGCAGCTCACGCCGTGGGGACAGGGTGGTCAATGAGCAGTTCTTC CASSSRRGDRVVNEQFF TRBJ2-1 many TRBV5-1 TRBD1
TGTGCCAGCAGCCAAGATGGCACAGATACGCAGTATTTT CASSQDGTDTQYF TRBJ2-3 many TRBV4-2 -
TGTGCCAGCAGTTACTCGAGCGTCAGCGATAACACTGAAGCTTTCTTT CASSYSSVSDNTEAFF TRBJ1-1 few TRBV6-2/TRBV6-3 -
TGCAGTGCTAGAAGGCCAGACACCTACGAGCAGTACTTC CSARRPDTYEQYF TRBJ2-7 few TRBV20-1 -
TGCAGTGCCCAACTCGAGCAACGAGAGACCCAGTACTTC CSAQLEQRETQYF TRBJ2-5 many TRBV20-1 -
TGTGCCAGCAGCTTGGGGGGACGGGTTGACAATGAGCAGTTCTTC CASSLGGRVDNEQFF TRBJ2-1 few TRBV7-9 -
TGTGCCAGCACCCTCCACGGGGGGAGCACTGAAGCTTTCTTT CASTLHGGSTEAFF TRBJ1-1 many TRBV7-2 -
TGTGCCAGCAGCTTAATTCGGGGTAACAATGAGCAGTTCTTC CASSLIRGNNEQFF TRBJ2-1 few TRBV11-2 -
TGCAGCGCCTTTGGGGGACAGTGGGGGGACGAGCAGTACTTC CSAFGGQWGDEQYF TRBJ2-7 many TRBV29-1 -
TGTGCCAGCAGCCTTTTAGGATCGAACACCGGGGAGCTGTTTTTT CASSLLGSNTGELFF TRBJ2-2 many TRBV9 -
TGCGCCAGCGCCCCATACGGGACACCGAACAATGAGCAGTTCTTC CASAPYGTPNNEQFF TRBJ2-1 many TRBV5-1 -
TGCGCCAGCAGCTTGGCCAGGGGGCACAATGAGCAGTTCTTC CASSLARGHNEQFF TRBJ2-1 few TRBV5-1 TRBD1
TGCAGCGCCGCGGGAGTTGGAGACAAACGCTTCCAAGAGACCCAGTACTTC CSAAGVGDKRFQETQYF TRBJ2-5 - TRBV29-1 TRBD2
TGTGCCAGCAGCTTTACTCAGCTCTTCAATGAGCAGTTCTTC CASSFTQLFNEQFF TRBJ2-1 many TRBV7-9 -
TGTGCCAGCAGCAGGACAGAAGAGACCCAGTACTTC CASSRTEETQYF TRBJ2-5 few TRBV11-2 -
TGCAGTGCTGCACTAGCGGGAGGGCCCCGAGGCGAGCAGTACTTC CSAALAGGPRGEQYF TRBJ2-7 many TRBV20-1 TRBD2
TGCAGCGTTGGATGGGGGCCGCCCAATGAGCAGTTCTTC CSVGWGPPNEQFF TRBJ2-1 many TRBV29-1 -
TGCGCCAGCAGCCTTTTCATTGGGGGCGAAAGCAATGAGCAGTTCTTC CASSLFIGGESNEQFF TRBJ2-1 many TRBV5-1 -
TGCAGTGCTAGGCCCCTCATAGCGGGAGTGAACCCAGATACGCAGTATTTT CSARPLIAGVNPDTQYF TRBJ2-3 many TRBV20-1 TRBD2
TGCGCCAGCAGCAACCTCGCGGGAGGGGCAGATACGCAGTATTTT CASSNLAGGADTQYF TRBJ2-3 many TRBV5-1 TRBD2